These 5 T cell receptor beta chains share one sample of origin, sequenced in a study of identical twins. One entry per CDR3 protein results from TCRdb running MiXCR on the 5' RACE reads. The data hold around 960,000 distinct CDR3 sequences, with more than 9% observed a single time. These sequences were also reported in another study, on yellow fever vaccine responses in identical twins.

The source material was PBMCs. These receptors originate from a woman younger than 35 in good health.

CDR3 amino acids: CASSERNPGTGELFF. The CDR3 nucleotides read TGTGCCAGCAGTGAAAGAAACCCGGGGACCGGGGAGCTGTTTTTT. The chain recombines TRBV6-1 with TRBJ2-2; perhaps TRBD2 as D (5 bases). V shed 2 bases and J shed 5 bases, with 12 bases lying between them. The germline CDR1 and CDR2 sequences are MNHNS and SASEGT. The CDR3 extends over 15 amino acids.

This clonotype has ten or more counts. The chain carries TRBV12-3 or TRBV12-4 and TRBJ2-1, with TRBD2 identical over 9 bases. Losses at the gene ends were 6 bases for V and 0 bases for J; bases not matched to a gene: 3. CDR3 length equals 15 residues. CDR3 region: CASRKAGGSYNEQFF. CDR3 bases: TGTGCCAGCAGAAAAGCGGGGGGCTCCTACAATGAGCAGTTCTTC.

The chain employs TRBV20-1 and TRBJ2-1; TRBD2 matches 14 bases. Germline loops: CDR1 DFQATT, CDR2 SNEGSKA (reference sequence). The CDR3 loop spans 18 amino acids. CDR3 amino acids: CNARPGTSGSGSYNEQFF. CDR3 DNA: TGCAATGCCCGACCTGGGACTAGCGGGAGTGGGTCCTACAATGAGCAGTTCTTC.

This clonotype has more than one count but fewer than ten. V and J are TRBV7-2 and TRBJ1-4; D is undetermined. Germline CDR1 reads SGHTA; CDR2 reads FQGNSA. The CDR3 extends over 14 amino acids. Between the trimmed V and J ends, which lost 4 bases and 2 bases, there was a span of 8 bases. CDR3 nucleotides: TGTGCCAGCAGCTCCATTGGGACTAATGAAAAACTGTTTTTT. Translation: CASSSIGTNEKLFF.

V is TRBV6-1 and J is TRBJ2-1, with unresolved D. The CDR3 spans 13 residues. Deletions cut 4 bases from V and 3 bases from J, with 7 bases between. Per germline, CDR1 MNHNS and CDR2 SASEGT. CDR3 nucleotide sequence: TGTGCCAGCAGTGTCGAATACTACAATGAGCAGTTCTTC. Amino acid sequence: CASSVEYYNEQFF.